A single sample gave rise to the 32 T cell receptor beta chains below, sequenced in a study of glioma-infiltrating T cells. The iRepertoire nested amplicon-rescue multiplex PCR amplified TCR alpha and beta CDR3s from RNA. In TCRdb, the multiplex PCR reads were re-called with MiXCR into one record per CDR3 protein. The sample has some 99,000 distinct CDR3 sequences, around a quarter seen once. The sequenced sample was glioma tissue, nonneoplastic brain tissue, or PBMCs (not recorded which). Every receptor here comes from a human donor with low-grade glioma or glioblastoma, undergoing nonglioma brain surgery, or in good health (not recorded which).

Points on this clonotype: A much larger clone differs by one base, so this may be a read error. The DNA for the CDR3 is TGCGCCAGCAGTTTCTGGACCTTGCTCGATGAGCAGTTCTTC. It specifies CASSFWTLLDEQFF. The genes are TRBV5-1 and TRBJ2-1; D is undetermined. The CDR3 has 14 residues. V lost 5 bases, J lost 8 bases, and 17 bases lay in between. Germline-derived CDR1 and CDR2 are SGHRS and YFSETQ.

The table lists this clonotype with many counts. The rearrangement joins TRBV25-1 to TRBJ1-6; D unresolved. The germline CDR1 and CDR2 sequences are MGHDK and SYGVNS. The CDR3 consists of 14 residues. The germline V and J ends were trimmed by 2 bases and 7 bases, with 9 bases remaining between them. The CDR3 loop reads CASSENSGNSPLHF. Written as DNA, the CDR3 is TGTGCCAGCAGTGAAAATTCCGGGAATTCACCCCTCCACTTT.

This clonotype has ten or more counts. The rearrangement uses TRBV3-1 and TRBJ2-1; TRBD2 aligns across 8 bases. J gave up 3 bases and V 1 base, and 8 bases lay outside the gene matches. The CDR3 is 17 amino acids. Germline assignment: CDR1 LGHDT and CDR2 YNNKEL (reference sequence). The CDR3 sequence is CASSQVPTSGNYNEQFF. CDR3 coding DNA: TGTGCCAGCAGCCAAGTTCCCACTAGCGGTAACTACAATGAGCAGTTCTTC.

This clonotype was counted at least ten times. The gene calls are TRBV7-2 and TRBJ1-2; D might be TRBD1 (5 bases). Germline CDR1 and CDR2: SGHTA and FQGNSA. Trimming removed 3 bases from V and 4 bases from J, with 12 bases in between. This CDR3 has 14 residues. In DNA form, the CDR3 reads TGTGCCAGCAGCTTCGCCAGGGAGAGCTATGGCTACACCTTC. Protein sequence: CASSFARESYGYTF.

This clonotype was picked up many times. V usage is TRBV29-1 and J usage is TRBJ1-1; unclear D gene. V shed 3 bases and J shed 7 bases, with 15 bases lying between them. The germline V gene encodes CDR1 SQVTM and CDR2 ANQGSEA. There are 13 residues in the CDR3. The CDR3 DNA reads as TGCAGCGTTGACGGCCAATCGCGGGATGAAGCTTTCTTT. Encoded protein: CSVDGQSRDEAFF.

The sample holds many counts of this clonotype. This chain joins TRBV29-1 and TRBJ2-3; perhaps D is TRBD1 or TRBD2 (7 bases each). V lost 8 bases to trimming and J lost 2 bases, with 14 bases between them. The CDR3 extends over 13 amino acids. Germline CDR1 reads SQVTM; CDR2 reads ANQGSEA. The CDR3 DNA sequence: TGCAGCCATCAGGGGGGGGTCACAGATACGCAGTATTTT. This codes for CSHQGGVTDTQYF.

About this clonotype itself: This sequence may be a read error, since a much larger clone differs from it by one base. The rearrangement links TRBV11-2 to TRBJ2-1; 9 bases are a match to TRBD2. The J segment lost 8 bases and the V segment lost 1 base, leaving 12 bases of the junction unmatched. Germline V CDR1 and CDR2: SGHAT, FQNNGV. This CDR3 is built from 17 residues. The CDR3: CASSLGRIAGELDEQFF. DNA of the CDR3: TGTGCCAGCAGCTTAGGCAGAATAGCGGGAGAATTGGATGAGCAGTTCTTC.

This chain joins TRBV29-1 and TRBJ2-1; D remains unclear. The ends were cut back, 5 bases at V and 4 bases at J, with 9 bases in the middle. CDR3 length equals 12 residues. The germline CDR1 and CDR2 sequences are SQVTM and ANQGSEA. The CDR3 DNA sequence: TGCAGCGTTAGAATCAGTTACAATGAGCAGTTCTTC. Residues: CSVRISYNEQFF.

The chain recombines TRBV5-1 with TRBJ2-4; D is perhaps TRBD1 or TRBD2 (5 bases each). Trimming shortened V by 5 bases and J by 5 bases, and 14 bases separated the two germline ends. This CDR3 is built from 14 residues. Germline CDR1 reads SGHRS; CDR2 reads YFSETQ. Here the CDR3 reads CASRPRGSENIQYF. CDR3 coding DNA: TGCGCCAGCAGGCCCCGGGGCTCGGAAAACATTCAGTACTTC. Using reference TRBV5-1 and TRBJ2-4 for the parts outside the CDR3, the full variable domain is KAGVTQTPRYLIKTRGQQVTLSCSPISGHRSVSWYQQTPGQGLQFLFEYFSETQRNKGNFPGRFSGRQFSNSRSEMNVSTLELGDSALYLCASRPRGSENIQYFGAGTRLSVL.

Concerning this clonotype: One base away lies a much larger clone, so this may be a sequencing read error. CDR3 DNA: TGTGCCAGCAGCCTTACAGGGGAGCAGGGCACTAAAGCTTTCTTT. Amino acids: CASSLTGEQGTKAFF. This chain links TRBV11-2 with TRBJ1-1, with 7 nucleotides matching TRBD1. The CDR3 has 15 residues. Germline CDR1 is SGHAT and CDR2 is FQNNGV.

This clonotype was seen at least ten times. The CDR3 nucleotides are TGTGCCAGCAGCTTAACGGGGGCCTACAATGAGCAGTTCTTC. It encodes CASSLTGAYNEQFF. This chain joins TRBV7-2 and TRBJ2-1, with TRBD2 as a possible D gene (6 bases). The CDR3 contains 14 residues. Trimming pared 2 bases from V and 2 bases from J, leaving 7 bases between. Germline lookup yields CDR1 SGHTA and CDR2 FQGNSA.

There are many counts of this clonotype. This rearrangement joins TRBV5-1 to TRBJ2-7; TRBD1 matches 10 bases. CDR1 SGHRS and CDR2 YFSETQ come from the germline V gene. V lost 7 bases and J lost 4; bases outside the gene matches: 5. The CDR3 contains 13 residues. This CDR3 is CASSGQGRYEQYF. DNA of the CDR3: TGCGCCAGCTCGGGACAGGGGAGGTACGAGCAGTACTTC.

This clonotype was seen at least ten times. This chain links TRBV12-3 or TRBV12-4 with TRBJ1-5; D uncertain. CDR3 length: 15 amino acids. The V and J ends lost 3 bases and 4 bases respectively, with 13 bases between them. The CDR3 sequence is CASSLSREKNQPQHF. The DNA for the CDR3 is TGTGCCAGCAGTTTGTCTAGGGAGAAAAATCAGCCCCAGCATTTT.

This clonotype was found many times. This could be a read error, since a much larger clone is one nucleotide away. The V gene is TRBV20-1, the J gene TRBJ2-7; TRBD2 might be the D (5 bases). The germline V gene has CDR1 DFQATT and CDR2 SNEGSKA (reference sequence). V was trimmed by 3 bases and J by 6 bases, leaving 18 bases between them. This CDR3 has 14 residues. The CDR3 region is CSASVRTRTLEQYF. CDR3 DNA sequence: TGCAGTGCTAGCGTCAGGACTCGAACTCTCGAGCAGTACTTC.

V gene TRBV19 combines with J gene TRBJ2-2; D not resolved. The ends were cut back, 6 bases at V and 8 bases at J, with 13 bases in the middle. Germline V gene sequence: CDR1 LNHDA, CDR2 SQIVND (reference sequence). The CDR3 has 13 amino acids. The CDR3: CASRNLNGGELFF. The CDR3 nucleotides read TGTGCCAGTAGAAACCTTAACGGAGGGGAGCTGTTTTTT.

This clonotype was found many times. This chain uses TRBV12-3 or TRBV12-4 with TRBJ1-5; D possibly corresponds to TRBD1 (5 bases). V lost 2 bases to trimming and J lost 2 bases, with 10 bases between them. The CDR3 extends over 15 amino acids. The CDR3 reads CASSLKGIGNQPQHF. CDR3 nucleotides: TGTGCCAGCAGTTTAAAGGGGATAGGCAATCAGCCCCAGCATTTT.

This clonotype was observed many times. The V and J genes are TRBV6-2 or TRBV6-3 and TRBJ2-2, with TRBD2 matching over 10 bases. This CDR3 spans 17 amino acids. V shed 0 bases, J shed 3 bases, and the junction held 4 bases outside the gene matches. Per the germline V gene, CDR1 is MNHEY and CDR2 is SVGEGT. The CDR3 sequence is CASSYSPSGSDTGELFF. CDR3 in DNA: TGTGCCAGCAGTTACTCGCCTAGCGGGAGTGACACCGGGGAGCTGTTTTTT.

This clonotype was seen more than once but under ten times. This rearrangement joins TRBV7-2 to TRBJ2-1; 8 bases match TRBD2. CDR1 and CDR2 (germline): SGHTA, FQGNSA. This CDR3 is built from 17 residues. V lost 1 base and J lost 7; bases outside the gene matches: 12. CDR3 protein: CASSLGGGSGKRNEQFF. DNA for the CDR3: TGTGCCAGCAGCTTAGGGGGGGGTAGCGGGAAGAGGAATGAGCAGTTCTTC.

The table lists this clonotype with many counts. The chain is built from TRBV20-1 and TRBJ1-5; a possible D gene is TRBD1 (6 bases). CDR1 DFQATT and CDR2 SNEGSKA come from the germline V gene (reference sequence). Trimming removed 5 bases at V and 2 bases at J, with 16 bases between. The CDR3 length is 15 residues. The CDR3 DNA follows: TGCAGTGCTCACTGGAGGGGGGATCGCAATCAGCCCCAGCATTTT. As protein: CSAHWRGDRNQPQHF.

As for this clonotype: A single base separates this from a much larger clone, so it may be a read error. The chain joins TRBV4-1 to TRBJ1-2; 7 bases line up with TRBD1. Germline CDR1 reads MGHRA; CDR2 reads YSYEKL. This CDR3 is built from 15 residues. The DNA for the CDR3 is TGCGCCAGCAGCCAGAGGACAGGAGCTAACTATGGCTACAACTTC. Translated: CASSQRTGANYGYNF.

The genes are TRBV11-3 and TRBJ1-1, with 12 bases identical to TRBD1. The germline gives CDR1 SGHNT, CDR2 YENEEA. The length of the CDR3 is 15 residues. V shed 6 bases, J shed 4 bases, and the junction held 6 bases outside the gene matches. The CDR3 protein is CASSSRDRGLTEAFF. The CDR3 DNA reads as TGTGCCAGCAGTTCGAGGGACAGGGGGCTCACTGAAGCTTTCTTT.

Only a few counts were recorded for this clonotype. The chain couples TRBV12-3 or TRBV12-4 to TRBJ1-5; TRBD1 is a possible D gene (5 bases). Deletions cut 6 bases from V and 0 bases from J, with 12 bases between. The CDR3 covers 15 residues. DNA for the CDR3: TGTGCCAGCAGCACATCCCAGGGTAGCAATCAGCCCCAGCATTTT. This gives the protein CASSTSQGSNQPQHF.

Concerning this clonotype: This may be a read error: a much more frequent sequence differs by one nucleotide. The V call is TRBV7-9, the J call TRBJ2-1, with 10 bases that match TRBD1. The germline CDR1 and CDR2 sequences are SEHNR and FQNEAQ (reference sequence). This CDR3 contains 14 residues. For the CDR3, the DNA is TGTGCCAGCAGCCTGACAGGGGGCTACAATAAGCAGTTCTTC. Translating gives CASSLTGGYNKQFF.

This clonotype was observed at least ten times. The J gene is TRBJ1-5, the V gene TRBV10-3, with D possibly TRBD1 on 6 matching bases. The CDR3 runs to 13 residues. V was cut by 4 bases and J by 3 bases, with 7 bases left in between. In germline, CDR1 is ENHRY, CDR2 SYGVKD. The CDR3: CAISGQDNQPQHF. The CDR3 coding sequence is TGTGCCATCAGTGGACAGGACAATCAGCCCCAGCATTTT.

Worth noting for this clonotype: This clone may be a read error of a much larger clone one base away. This sequence joins TRBV5-1 and TRBJ2-1, with no clear D. Trimming pared 5 bases from V and 6 bases from J, leaving 12 bases between. From germline, CDR1 is SGHRS and CDR2 YFSETQ. CDR3 length equals 13 residues. CDR3 region: CASRLTWTNEQFF. The CDR3 DNA reads as TGCGCCAGCAGGTTGACATGGACCAATGAGCAGTTCTTC.

There are many counts of this clonotype. The J gene is TRBJ2-5, the V gene TRBV6-2 or TRBV6-3, with D unresolved. Germline assignment: CDR1 MNHEY and CDR2 SVGEGT. Trimming left V 5 bases short and J 5 bases short, with 15 bases between. The CDR3 extends over 14 amino acids. The DNA for the CDR3 is TGTGCCAGCAGTGTCCGGGCCCTTAGGGAGACCCAGTACTTC. Protein product: CASSVRALRETQYF.

This clonotype was picked up many times. V gene TRBV12-3 or TRBV12-4 combines with J gene TRBJ1-1; D is perhaps TRBD1 (5 bases). The CDR3 runs 13 residues. The V end was cut by 6 bases, the J end by 6 bases, with 14 bases between. The CDR3 DNA reads TGTGCCAGCAGCCTAGAGGTAGGGGCTGAAGCTTTCTTT. This translates into CASSLEVGAEAFF.

The chain employs TRBV29-1 and TRBJ1-2; TRBD1 agrees at 10 bases. The V and J ends lost 0 bases and 8 bases, in that order; junction bases with no gene match: 18. The CDR3 spans 18 residues. CDR1 and CDR2 (germline): SQVTM, ANQGSEA. The CDR3 DNA reads TGCAGCGTTGAAGATGCGAGAGACAGGGGGCGAGTGGGCGAGGGCTACACCTTC. Its protein is CSVEDARDRGRVGEGYTF. The complete variable domain, with remaining parts taken from reference TRBV29-1 and TRBJ1-2, reads SAVISQKPSRDICQRGTSLTIQCQVDSQVTMMFWYRQQPGQSLTLIATANQGSEATYESGFVIDKFPISRPNLTFSTLTVSNMSPEDSSIYLCSVEDARDRGRVGEGYTFGSGTRLTVV.

This clonotype was counted many times. The rearrangement uses TRBV28 and TRBJ2-1; 11 bases agree with TRBD2. The CDR3 has 15 amino acids. The J segment lost 7 bases and the V segment lost 3 bases, leaving 5 bases of the junction unmatched. Germline-derived CDR1 and CDR2 are MDHEN and SYDVKM. CDR3 DNA sequence: TGTGCCAGCAGTTTCCTGGCTAGCGGGAGGAATGAGCAGTTCTTC. As protein: CASSFLASGRNEQFF.

This clonotype was detected many times. The J gene is TRBJ2-7, the V gene TRBV20-1; 11 bases map to TRBD1. This CDR3 has 15 residues. Germline V gene lookup returns CDR1 DFQATT and CDR2 SNEGSKA (reference sequence). Trimming removed 2 bases from V and 4 bases from J; junction bases left unmatched: 7. CDR3 amino acids: CSARYVDRGQYEQYF. The CDR3 nucleotides read TGCAGTGCTAGATATGTGGACAGGGGGCAGTACGAGCAGTACTTC.

A word on this clonotype: The CDR3 carries no conserved terminal phenylalanine or tryptophan, so it likely arises from a read error. The V gene is TRBV10-3, the J gene TRBJ2-1, with D tentatively TRBD2 (5 bases). This CDR3 comprises 12 residues. CDR1 is ENHRY and CDR2 is SYGVKD in the germline V gene. CDR3 nucleotide sequence: TGTGCCATCAGTGGGACTTCCAATGATCAGTTCTGC. Amino acids: CAISGTSNDQFC.

This clonotype was seen at least ten times. The chain joins TRBV2 to TRBJ1-1; D gene uncertain. CDR3 size: 12 residues. Germline CDR1 SNHLY, CDR2 FYNNEI. With 8 bases removed from V and 3 bases from J, the gap between germline ends came to 10 bases. CDR3 nucleotide sequence: TGTGCCAGCCCAAGAAGAGACACTGAAGCTTTCTTT. It yields the protein CASPRRDTEAFF.